This T cell receptor beta chain was recorded in a study of T cells after yellow fever vaccination. Using its own MiXCR run on the 5' RACE reads, TCRdb lists one record per CDR3 protein. The repertoire holds tens of thousands of distinct CDR3 sequences, with about 7.3% as singletons. Per germline, CDR1 MNHNS and CDR2 SASEGT. The CDR3 has 13 amino acids. The ends lost 6 bases at V and 4 bases at J; junction bases unmatched: 6. The chain employs TRBV6-1 and TRBJ2-7; 7 bases align to TRBD1. This TCR was sampled from a man between 18 and 29 years old who received the YFV17D yellow fever vaccine. The sample consisted of CD8+ T cells sorted from PBMCs, taken 10 days after the first yellow fever vaccination. CDR3 residues: CASRRQGRYEQYV. CDR3 nucleotide sequence: TGTGCCAGCAGGAGACAGGGTCGGTACGAGCAGTACGTC.